This T cell receptor beta chain was sequenced during a study of glioma-infiltrating T cells. The iRepertoire nested amplicon-rescue multiplex PCR amplified TCR alpha and beta CDR3s from RNA. TCRdb reprocessed the multiplex PCR reads with MiXCR, giving one entry per CDR3 protein. The sample gives 170,000 or so distinct CDR3 sequences, around 40% of which show up once; 5.2% is in the top ten. The sample was glioma tissue, nonneoplastic brain tissue, or PBMCs (not recorded which). This clonotype originated in a human donor with low-grade glioma or glioblastoma, undergoing nonglioma brain surgery, or in good health (not recorded which).

The CDR3 protein is CASSWPTSNNYNEQFF. The CDR3 nucleotides read TGCGCCAGCAGCTGGCCGACTAGCAATAACTACAATGAGCAGTTCTTC. The J gene is TRBJ2-1, the V gene TRBV5-1; TRBD2 aligns across 7 bases. This CDR3 comprises 16 residues. V shed 3 bases, J shed 3 bases, and the junction held 9 bases outside the gene matches. CDR1 and CDR2 from the germline V gene are SGHRS and YFSETQ. The variable domain in full, with the rest retrieved from reference TRBV5-1 and TRBJ2-1, is KAGVTQTPRYLIKTRGQQVTLSCSPISGHRSVSWYQQTPGQGLQFLFEYFSETQRNKGNFPGRFSGRQFSNSRSEMNVSTLELGDSALYLCASSWPTSNNYNEQFFGPGTRLTVL.